The 16 T cell receptor beta chains reported below all come from one sample, sequenced in a study of cytomegalovirus exposure and HLA in healthy donors. PCR involved 60 Vbeta and 13 Jbeta primers. Generated by immunoSEQ multiplex PCR, the TCRdb table keeps only in-frame clones and is missing some. The table records around 190,000 clones, roughly 74% of them present only once. Sequences were obtained from PBMCs. Receptors originate from a woman in her twenties or thirties in good health and CMV-seropositive.

Only a few counts were recorded for this clone. The V and J genes are TRBV23-1 and TRBJ1-4; unclear D gene. TRBV23-1 is filed as an ORF, its function uncertain. The CDR3 runs to 15 residues. Trimming pared 0 bases from V and 10 bases from J, leaving 15 bases between. Here the CDR3 DNA reads TGCGCCAGCAGTCAATCGCGAAAGGGAGAGCGAAAACTGTTTTTT. It is translated as CASSQSRKGERKLFF.

The chain is built from TRBV5-1 and TRBJ2-1; possibly TRBD2 for D (5 bases). Germline-derived CDR1 and CDR2 are SGHRS and YFSETQ. Trimming shortened V by 0 bases and J by 9 bases, and 16 bases separated the two germline ends. The CDR3 is 15 amino acids. CDR3 coding DNA: TGCGCCAGCAGCTTGGATCTAGCAGAAAAACGTGAGCAGTTCTTC. Encoded protein: CASSLDLAEKREQFF.

CDR3 in amino acids: CAWSGSQYQETQYF. In DNA, the CDR3 is TGTGCCTGGAGTGGGTCACAGTACCAAGAGACCCAGTACTTC. The genes are TRBV30 and TRBJ2-5; D is unclear. CDR1 GTSNPN and CDR2 SVGIG come from the germline V gene (reference sequence). The CDR3 extends over 14 amino acids. Trimming stripped 1 base from V and 0 bases from J, with 9 bases between.

The genes are TRBV9 and TRBJ2-1, with 11 bases matching TRBD2. V was pared by 4 bases and J by 8 bases, with 11 bases of the junction left unmatched. Germline V gene sequence: CDR1 SGDLS, CDR2 YYNGEE. This CDR3 region has 16 residues. As DNA, the CDR3 is TGTGCCAGCAGCCCTAGAGCCGGGACTAGCGGTGATGAGCAGTTCTTC. Its translation: CASSPRAGTSGDEQFF.

As concerns this clone: The junction differs from germline at one of its ends, possibly a read error. The V gene is TRBV7-9, the J gene TRBJ2-2; D is uncertain. Germline lookup yields CDR1 SEHNR and CDR2 FQNEAQ (reference sequence). CDR3 size: 17 residues. In DNA form, the CDR3 reads TGTTCCAGCAGCGCTCGTCGGGTGGTAGTTCGGGCCGGGGAGCTGTTTTTT. This translates into CSSSARRVVVRAGELFF.

The V gene is TRBV19, the J gene TRBJ2-7; 11 bases match TRBD2. The CDR3 length is 14 residues. Trimming cost V 7 bases and J 2 bases; bases outside gene matches: 4. Looked up from germline, CDR1 is LNHDA and CDR2 is SQIVND (reference sequence). The CDR3 reads CASTSSGGTYEQYF. CDR3 DNA: TGTGCCAGTACCTCTAGCGGGGGGACCTACGAGCAGTACTTC.

This rearrangement joins TRBV18 to TRBJ2-7; 7 bases map to TRBD1. V dropped 3 bases and J dropped 5; count of bases not matched to a gene: 1. Germline CDR1 KGHSH, CDR2 LQKENI. The CDR3 consists of 12 residues. The CDR3 loop is CASSPTGDEQYF. The CDR3 bases are TGTGCCAGCTCACCCACAGGGGACGAGCAGTACTTC.

In nucleotides, the CDR3 is TGTGCCAGTAGCTTGTTGGGACAGGGGGCAGGAGATACGCAGTATTTT. This gives the protein CASSLLGQGAGDTQYF. The chain couples TRBV19 to TRBJ2-3; TRBD1 matches 12 bases. CDR3 size: 16 residues. Trimming removed 6 bases from V and 5 bases from J; junction bases left unmatched: 9. Germline CDR1 and CDR2: LNHDA and SQIVND (reference sequence).

This chain links TRBV7-3 with TRBJ1-6, with TRBD1 matching over 7 bases. The CDR3 runs to 15 residues. Germline lookup yields CDR1 SGHTA and CDR2 FQGTGA. Trimming cost V 4 bases and J 4 bases; bases outside gene matches: 4. The CDR3 DNA follows: TGTGCCAGCAGCTCCGGGACAGAGTATAATTCACCCCTCCACTTT. This sequence encodes CASSSGTEYNSPLHF.

This chain connects TRBV5-4 to TRBJ2-1; perhaps TRBD2 as D (5 bases). With 0 bases removed from V and 7 bases from J, the gap between germline ends came to 8 bases. This CDR3 is built from 13 residues. Germline-derived CDR1 and CDR2 are SGHNT and YYREEE (reference sequence). The CDR3 sequence is CASSLVRGNEQFF. The CDR3 DNA reads as TGTGCCAGCAGCTTGGTTCGGGGTAATGAGCAGTTCTTC.

This chain joins TRBV2 and TRBJ1-2; D is unresolved. Germline V gene data show CDR1 as SNHLY and CDR2 as FYNNEI. Trimming removed 6 bases from V and 3 bases from J, with 14 bases in between. The CDR3 is made up of 14 amino acids. The CDR3 DNA is TGTGCCAGCAGGCAAACCCAGGCCTACTATGGCTACACCTTC. This sequence encodes CASRQTQAYYGYTF.

CDR3 region: CASRPPGWARWDTQYF. The CDR3 DNA sequence: TGTGCCAGCAGGCCTCCGGGATGGGCGAGGTGGGATACGCAGTATTTT. The V call is TRBV28, the J call TRBJ2-3, with a possible D match to TRBD2 (5 bases). The germline gives CDR1 MDHEN, CDR2 SYDVKM. The ends were cut back, 6 bases at V and 6 bases at J, with 22 bases in the middle. There are 16 residues in the CDR3.

This chain uses TRBV7-8 with TRBJ1-5, with no clear D. From germline, CDR1 is SGHVS and CDR2 FQNEAQ. This CDR3 is 14 amino acids long. The V end lost 2 bases, the J end lost 3 bases, and 8 bases lay between the germline ends. The CDR3 nucleotides read TGTGCCAGCAGCTTATCTTCGTTCAATCAGCCCCAGCATTTT. Translation gives CASSLSSFNQPQHF.

This clone was observed once. This rearrangement joins TRBV7-3 to TRBJ2-7; 9 bases are shared with TRBD1. CDR1 and CDR2 from the germline V gene are SGHTA and FQGTGA. V shed 3 bases, J shed 6 bases, and the junction held 6 bases outside the gene matches. This CDR3 spans 14 amino acids. CDR3 sequence reads: CASSLTGGTGEQYF. The CDR3 DNA reads TGTGCCAGCAGCTTGACAGGGGGTACGGGCGAGCAGTACTTC. Drawing the rest from reference TRBV7-3 and TRBJ2-7, the complete variable domain is GAGVSQTPSNKVTEKGKYVELRCDPISGHTALYWYRQSLGQGPEFLIYFQGTGAADDSGLPNDRFFAVRPEGSVSTLKIQRTERGDSAVYLCASSLTGGTGEQYFGPGTRLTVT.

The chain recombines TRBV7-2 with TRBJ2-5; 8 bases map to TRBD2. The CDR3 is 15 amino acids. Germline V gene lookup returns CDR1 SGHTA and CDR2 FQGNSA. V shed 1 base, J shed 5 bases, and the junction held 6 bases outside the gene matches. The CDR3 nucleotides are TGTGCCAGCAGCTTAGGTAGCGGGGCCGGGGAGACCCAGTACTTC. Protein sequence: CASSLGSGAGETQYF.

The chain has TRBV5-4 and TRBJ2-7; 9 bases fit TRBD1. Looked up from germline, CDR1 is SGHNT and CDR2 is YYREEE (reference sequence). The CDR3 covers 16 residues. J was trimmed by 6 bases and V by 3 bases; bases with no gene match: 13. The CDR3 coding sequence is TGTGCCAGCAGCTCGTCCCCGGGACAGGGTGGACGCGAGCAGTACTTC. The encoded protein is CASSSSPGQGGREQYF.